This T cell receptor beta chain was sequenced in a study of blood T cell repertoires in COVID-19. Across the whole study: COVID-19 samples, acute and convalescent, were from the United States, Italy and Spain. Nucleic acid was either cDNA or gDNA, and it came from T cells, B-cell-depleted T cells, or PBMCs.

V was trimmed by 3 bases and J by 6 bases, leaving 9 bases between them. Looked up from germline, CDR1 is SGHVS and CDR2 is FNYEAQ. This CDR3 has 12 amino acids. Methods used by the authors: Amplification of reference gene primers provided the estimated nucleated cell counts. The repertoire was sequenced with immunoSEQ multiplex PCR; TCRdb's copy has only in-frame clones and lacks some. V and J calls and clone size are those listed in that table; D and trimming were worked out from the DNA. The sample has about 94,000 clones, more than 65% seen once. The chain recombines TRBV7-6 with TRBJ2-7, with D maybe TRBD2 (5 bases). The receptor was isolated from a man in his 60s with acute or convalescent COVID-19. Input material: peripheral blood. The chain's CDR3 is CASSFRGIEQYF. In DNA form, the CDR3 reads TGTGCCAGCAGCTTTCGAGGGATCGAGCAGTACTTC.